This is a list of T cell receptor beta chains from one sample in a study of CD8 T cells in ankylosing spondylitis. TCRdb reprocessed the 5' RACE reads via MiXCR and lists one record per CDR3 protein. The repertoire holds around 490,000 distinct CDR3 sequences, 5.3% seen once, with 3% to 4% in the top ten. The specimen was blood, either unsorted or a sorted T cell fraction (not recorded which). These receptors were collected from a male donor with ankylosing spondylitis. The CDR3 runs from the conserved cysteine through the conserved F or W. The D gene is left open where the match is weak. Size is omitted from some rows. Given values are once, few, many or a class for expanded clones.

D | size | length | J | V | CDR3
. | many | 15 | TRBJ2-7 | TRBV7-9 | CASRPTVPSSYEQYF
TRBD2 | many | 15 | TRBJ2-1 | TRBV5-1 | CASSLEAGFYNEQFF
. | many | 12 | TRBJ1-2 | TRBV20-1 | CSAYLNYYGYTF
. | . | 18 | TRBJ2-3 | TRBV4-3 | CASSQYSSPQGGTDTQYF
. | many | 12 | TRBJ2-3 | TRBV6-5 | CASSWGGGTQYF
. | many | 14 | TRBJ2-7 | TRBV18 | CASSPRGTDYEQYF
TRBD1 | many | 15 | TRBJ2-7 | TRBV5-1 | CASSRTGAHSYEQYF
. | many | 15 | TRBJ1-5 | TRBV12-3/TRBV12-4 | CASTPSGFGNQPQHF
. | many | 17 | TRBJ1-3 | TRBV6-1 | CASSEKAQAISGNTIYF
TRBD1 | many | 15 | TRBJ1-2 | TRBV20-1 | CSAAGTGGSNYGYTF
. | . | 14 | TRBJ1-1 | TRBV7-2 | CASSLAGLGTEAFF
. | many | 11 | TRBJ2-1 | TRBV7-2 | CASSSTSEQFF
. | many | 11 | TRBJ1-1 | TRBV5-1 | CASGPARQAFF
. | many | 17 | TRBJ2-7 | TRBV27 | CASTPIVGGRASYEQYF
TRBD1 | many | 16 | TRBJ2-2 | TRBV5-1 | CASSYDRVKGTGELFF
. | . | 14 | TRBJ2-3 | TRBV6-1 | CASSRDTITDTQYF
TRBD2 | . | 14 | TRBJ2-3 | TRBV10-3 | CAIRISGGTDTQYF
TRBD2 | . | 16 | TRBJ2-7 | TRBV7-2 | CASSLAKLAGDYEQYF
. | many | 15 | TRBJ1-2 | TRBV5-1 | CASSLGGIMNDGYTF
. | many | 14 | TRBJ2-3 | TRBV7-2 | CASSSPNSPDTQYF
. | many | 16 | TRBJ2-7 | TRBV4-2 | CASSQDLDRNSYEQYF
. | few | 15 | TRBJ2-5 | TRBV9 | CASSVADPRGETQYF
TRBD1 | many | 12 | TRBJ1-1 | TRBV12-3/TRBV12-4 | CASRSQGARAFF
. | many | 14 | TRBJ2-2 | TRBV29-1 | CSVGGGANTGELFF
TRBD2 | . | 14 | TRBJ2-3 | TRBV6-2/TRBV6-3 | CASSYGGSKDTQYF
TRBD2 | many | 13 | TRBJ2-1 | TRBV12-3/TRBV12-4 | CASSSRLANEQFF
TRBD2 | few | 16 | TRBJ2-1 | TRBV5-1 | CASSLGPAGGTDEQFF
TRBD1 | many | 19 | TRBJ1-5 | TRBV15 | CATSRSGTEKSNSNQPQHF
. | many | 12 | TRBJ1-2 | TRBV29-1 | CSAWTDNYGYTF
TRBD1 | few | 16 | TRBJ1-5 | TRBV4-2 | CASSQVGQGVNQPQHF
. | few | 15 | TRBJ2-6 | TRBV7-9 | CASSLSATGANVLTF
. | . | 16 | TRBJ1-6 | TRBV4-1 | CASSQGAGARDSPLHF
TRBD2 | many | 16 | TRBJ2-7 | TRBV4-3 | CASSQGRASGSYEQYF